This TCR beta chain stems from a study of T cell responses to AZD1222 COVID-19 vaccine. Sequenced by immunoSEQ multiplex PCR; TCRdb stores in-frame clones only, minus some. The table shows tens of thousands of clones, with roughly 81% occurring only once. Overall study results and limits: Donors were mostly white British, more females; clonal diversity possibly underestimated. Recipients of AZD1222 seropositive at baseline numbered only five or six.

This CDR3 is built from 14 residues. The germline V gene has CDR1 SGHVS and CDR2 FNYEAQ. J lost 6 bases, V lost 0 bases, and 3 bases had no gene match. Comment on this clone: Its target is unknown.

The TCR was taken from an adult in good health. The chain combines TRBV7-6 with TRBJ2-3; 7 nucleotides agree with TRBD1. Material: peripheral blood, obtained on day 0 of AZD1222 vaccination. CDR3 region: CASSLAGGSDTQYF. The CDR3 nucleotides are TGTGCCAGCAGCTTAGCAGGGGGCTCGGATACGCAGTATTTT.